Below, 26 T cell receptor beta chains from the same sample are listed, as sequenced in a study of cytomegalovirus exposure and HLA in healthy donors. Sequencing was performed with immunoSEQ multiplex PCR; in TCRdb, only in-frame clones are kept and a portion is missing. The data show under 150,000 clones, 84% seen once. Sequenced sample: PBMCs. These receptors all come from a woman aged 25 to 39 in good health and CMV-seronegative.

The gene calls are TRBV4-2 and TRBJ1-5, with D uncertain. CDR1 is LGHNA, CDR2 YNFKEQ, per germline. There are 16 residues in the CDR3. V dropped 1 base and J dropped 7 bases, with 17 bases sitting between them. CDR3 amino acids: CASSQGLGLEFQPQHF. CDR3 DNA sequence: TGTGCCAGCAGCCAAGGATTAGGTTTGGAGTTCCAGCCCCAGCATTTT.

In its sample, this clone was seen once. The rearrangement uses TRBV2 and TRBJ1-1; D is unclear. The V and J ends lost 4 bases and 4 bases respectively, with 7 bases between them. Germline V gives CDR1 SNHLY, CDR2 FYNNEI. The CDR3 loop spans 12 amino acids. This chain's CDR3 is CASSALGTEAFF. CDR3 coding DNA: TGTGCCAGCAGTGCTCTCGGCACTGAAGCTTTCTTT.

The chain employs TRBV25-1 and TRBJ2-1, with 8 bases matching TRBD1. Germline-derived CDR1 and CDR2 are MGHDK and SYGVNS. The CDR3 is 12 amino acids. Unmatched junction bases numbered 8, after V lost 4 bases and J lost 15 bases. This CDR3 reads CASSADRGGPFF. In DNA form, the CDR3 reads TGTGCCAGCAGTGCCGACAGGGGAGGTCCGTTCTTC.

This clone was seen a single time. The DNA for the CDR3 is TGTGCCAGCAGGACGACGGGGGGCAAGTACGAGCAGTACTTC. Translating it yields CASRTTGGKYEQYF. The chain employs TRBV7-2 and TRBJ2-7, with D perhaps TRBD2 (7 bases). This CDR3 is built from 14 residues. Trimming removed 6 bases from V and 4 bases from J, with 16 bases in between. Germline values: CDR1 SGHTA, CDR2 FQGNSA.

This clone was observed a few times. The rearrangement joins TRBV11-2 to TRBJ2-7; TRBD2 matches at 9 bases. CDR3 size: 15 residues. The germline gives CDR1 SGHAT, CDR2 FQNNGV. Trimming took 5 bases from V and 7 from J; bases not matched to a gene: 12. CDR3 coding DNA: TGTGCCAGCAGCCGTAGCGGGGGAACTACGATGGAGCAGTACTTC. This encodes CASSRSGGTTMEQYF. The full variable domain, its missing parts supplied by reference TRBV11-2 and TRBJ2-7, is EAGVAQSPRYKIIEKRQSVAFWCNPISGHATLYWYQQILGQGPKLLIQFQNNGVVDDSQLPKDRFSAERLKGVDSTLKIQPAKLEDSAVYLCASSRSGGTTMEQYFGPGTRLTVT.

This clone has just a few counts. The chain joins TRBV7-2 to TRBJ1-1; no definite D call. Germline-derived CDR1 and CDR2 are SGHTA and FQGNSA. V was shortened by 3 bases and J by 5 bases, with 16 bases between the two germline ends. CDR3 length: 15 amino acids. In DNA form, the CDR3 reads TGTGCCAGCAGCTTTCATCCCCGGGGAGGTACTGAAGCTTTCTTT. It is translated as CASSFHPRGGTEAFF.

The CDR3 sequence: CASSYSIGLAYEQYF. The CDR3 nucleotides read TGTGCCAGCAGTTACTCGATAGGACTAGCGTACGAGCAGTACTTC. The gene calls are TRBV6-5 and TRBJ2-7, with TRBD2 identical over 9 bases. CDR1 and CDR2 from the germline V gene are MNHEY and SVGAGI. V gave up 0 bases and J gave up 4 bases; unmatched junction bases: 4. The CDR3 sequence is 15 residues long.

The chain combines TRBV7-6 with TRBJ1-4; D is possibly TRBD1 (6 bases). From germline, CDR1 is SGHVS and CDR2 FNYEAQ. The CDR3 runs 13 residues. Trimming removed 5 bases at V and 5 bases at J, with 9 bases between. The CDR3 protein is CASSRQENEKLFF. The CDR3 region has the DNA TGTGCCAGCAGCAGACAGGAAAATGAAAAACTGTTTTTT.

This clone was seen only a few times. The chain is built from TRBV18 and TRBJ1-1, with TRBD1 as a possible D gene (6 bases). The ends were cut back, 4 bases at V and 1 base at J, with 10 bases in the middle. Germline loops: CDR1 KGHSH, CDR2 LQKENI. The CDR3 spans 14 residues. The CDR3 protein is CASSQKQGNTEAFF. In DNA, the CDR3 is TGTGCCAGCTCACAAAAACAGGGGAACACTGAAGCTTTCTTT. The variable domain in full, with the rest retrieved from reference TRBV18 and TRBJ1-1, is NAGVMQNPRHLVRRRGQEARLRCSPMKGHSHVYWYRQLPEEGLKFMVYLQKENIIDESGMPKERFSAEFPKEGPSILRIQQVVRGDSAAYFCASSQKQGNTEAFFGQGTRLTVV.

The CDR3 bases are TGCGCCAGCAGCCACTTGCAGGGGCCCAACTATGGCTACACCTTC. Its translation: CASSHLQGPNYGYTF. This sequence joins TRBV5-1 and TRBJ1-2; tentative D call: TRBD1 (6 bases). V lost 4 bases to trimming and J lost 2 bases, with 15 bases between them. This CDR3 comprises 15 residues. CDR1 is SGHRS and CDR2 is YFSETQ in the germline V gene.

The chain combines TRBV9 with TRBJ2-1; 13 bases are a match to TRBD2. This CDR3 is built from 17 residues. J gave up 2 bases and V 4 bases, and 6 bases lay outside the gene matches. CDR1 and CDR2 from the germline V gene are SGDLS and YYNGEE. The CDR3 DNA is TGTGCCAGCAGCTCCAGACTAGCGGGGGGAACCTACAATGAGCAGTTCTTC. Translating it yields CASSSRLAGGTYNEQFF.

The rearrangement uses TRBV5-1 and TRBJ2-1; TRBD2 might be the D (6 bases). The germline gives CDR1 SGHRS, CDR2 YFSETQ. This CDR3 is built from 13 residues. Deletions cut 10 bases from V and 0 bases from J, with 11 bases between. The CDR3 is CASAGSSYNEQFF. DNA of the CDR3: TGCGCCTCCGCGGGGAGCTCCTACAATGAGCAGTTCTTC.

This chain uses TRBV11-2 with TRBJ2-7, with 8 bases identical to TRBD1. The junction had 4 bases not matched to a gene; V was cut back by 3 bases and J by 3 bases. This CDR3 is built from 14 residues. Germline values: CDR1 SGHAT, CDR2 FQNNGV. Here the CDR3 DNA reads TGTGCCAGCAGCTTGAATACAGGGGGCTACGAGCAGTACTTC. It is translated as CASSLNTGGYEQYF.

This rearrangement joins TRBV7-9 to TRBJ2-1, with 10 positions matching TRBD2. CDR3 length equals 16 residues. J gave up 3 bases and V 1 base, and 3 bases lay outside the gene matches. Germline V gene lookup returns CDR1 SEHNR and CDR2 FQNEAQ (reference sequence). In DNA form, the CDR3 reads TGTGCCAGCAGCTTAGGGGTAGCGGGGGGCTACAATGAGCAGTTCTTC. Protein sequence: CASSLGVAGGYNEQFF.

The genes are TRBV6-5 and TRBJ2-1, with TRBD1 as a possible D gene (6 bases). V dropped 4 bases and J dropped 0 bases, with 13 bases sitting between them. Looked up from germline, CDR1 is MNHEY and CDR2 is SVGAGI. The CDR3 runs to 16 residues. CDR3 in amino acids: CASSWDTPGSYNEQFF. CDR3 DNA sequence: TGTGCCAGCAGTTGGGACACTCCTGGCTCCTACAATGAGCAGTTCTTC.

This clone was detected only a few times. V usage is TRBV2 and J usage is TRBJ1-6, with 9 bases lining up with TRBD1. Trimming removed 10 bases from V and 9 bases from J; junction bases left unmatched: 7. There are 13 residues in the CDR3. Germline-derived CDR1 and CDR2 are SNHLY and FYNNEI. CDR3 sequence: CAKRTGEGSPLHF. In nucleotides, the CDR3 is TGTGCCAAGAGGACAGGGGAAGGTTCACCCCTCCACTTT.

J is TRBJ1-1 and V is TRBV2; TRBD1 might be the D (6 bases). Germline V gene sequence: CDR1 SNHLY, CDR2 FYNNEI. This CDR3 is 13 amino acids long. V shed 2 bases and J shed 4 bases, with 8 bases lying between them. CDR3 in DNA: TGTGCCAGCAGTGAATCAGGGGTCACTGAAGCTTTCTTT. This codes for CASSESGVTEAFF.

This chain joins TRBV15 and TRBJ1-2; TRBD1 aligns across 11 bases. The CDR3 consists of 14 residues. Germline assignment: CDR1 LNHNV and CDR2 YYDKDF (reference sequence). V lost 4 bases to trimming and J lost 8 bases; unmatched junction nucleotides: 6. Here the CDR3 DNA reads TGTGCCACCAGCACAGGACAGGGGGCGCGGGGCTACACCTTC. It yields the protein CATSTGQGARGYTF. Drawing the rest from reference TRBV15 and TRBJ1-2, the complete variable domain is DAMVIQNPRYQVTQFGKPVTLSCSQTLNHNVMYWYQQKSSQAPKLLFHYYDKDFNNEADTPDNFQSRRPNTSFCFLDIRSPGLGDTAMYLCATSTGQGARGYTFGSGTRLTVV.

A few counts support this clone. This chain uses TRBV30 with TRBJ1-2; TRBD1 matches 9 bases. Unmatched junction bases numbered 5, after V lost 4 bases and J lost 2 bases. Germline lookup yields CDR1 GTSNPN and CDR2 SVGIG (reference sequence). The CDR3 is made up of 14 amino acids. The CDR3 DNA follows: TGTGCCTGGACCCGGGACAGGGTAAACTATGGCTACACCTTC. Translation gives CAWTRDRVNYGYTF.

The gene calls are TRBV7-6 and TRBJ2-7, with TRBD2 as a possible D gene (7 bases). This CDR3 has 18 amino acids. Trimming took off 2 bases at V and 1 base at J, with 21 bases between the two ends. Germline-derived CDR1 and CDR2 are SGHVS and FNYEAQ. For the CDR3, the DNA is TGTGCCAGCAGCTTATCTCCTCCGCAACGGGGGGCATCCTACGAGCAGTACTTC. Translating gives CASSLSPPQRGASYEQYF.

CDR3 loop: CASSRRDRGNIQYF. The CDR3 DNA follows: TGTGCCAGCAGTCGCCGGGACAGGGGGAACATTCAGTACTTC. The chain uses TRBV28 and TRBJ2-4; 11 bases map to TRBD1. The CDR3 has 14 amino acids. Germline-derived CDR1 and CDR2 are MDHEN and SYDVKM. The trim removed 5 bases at V and 7 bases at J, leaving 4 bases unmatched. Based on the CDR3 plus reference TRBV28 and TRBJ2-4, the full variable domain is DVKVTQSSRYLVKRTGEKVFLECVQDMDHENMFWYRQDPGLGLRLIYFSYDVKMKEKGDIPEGYSVSREKKERFSLILESASTNQTSMYLCASSRRDRGNIQYFGAGTRLSVL.

This clone was seen only once. The V and J genes are TRBV7-9 and TRBJ2-3; D unresolved. This CDR3 comprises 13 residues. Germline assignment: CDR1 SEHNR and CDR2 FQNEAQ (reference sequence). V shed 1 base and J shed 5 bases, with 7 bases lying between them. The CDR3 reads CASSLVQLDTQYF. CDR3 coding DNA: TGTGCCAGCAGCTTAGTACAGCTAGATACGCAGTATTTT.

This clone was counted only a few times. V and J are TRBV6-5 and TRBJ2-7; maybe TRBD2 (5 bases). This CDR3 comprises 11 residues. Per the germline V gene, CDR1 is MNHEY and CDR2 is SVGAGI. V was clipped by 6 bases and J by 3 bases, with 6 bases between them. Here the CDR3 reads CASSRDYEQYF. The CDR3 nucleotides are TGTGCCAGCAGCCGGGACTACGAGCAGTACTTC.

As regards this clone: The DNA is left out, because the CDR3 cannot be placed on it with certainty; the CDR3 is given as TCRdb lists it. The chain is built from TRBV2 and TRBJ1-2; the DNA was not used to check the table's D call, TRBD1. Germline V lookup: CDR1 SNHLY, CDR2 FYNNEI. The CDR3 sequence runs 10 residues, both termini included. This CDR3 reads CASSVGTGTF.

The chain carries TRBV28 and TRBJ2-6, with D possibly matching TRBD2 (5 bases). Germline values: CDR1 MDHEN, CDR2 SYDVKM. The CDR3 covers 18 residues. V dropped 1 base and J dropped 0 bases, with 13 bases sitting between them. CDR3 residues: CASSLYRAGSSGANVLTF. CDR3 bases: TGTGCCAGCAGTTTATATAGGGCTGGGAGCTCTGGGGCCAACGTCCTGACTTTC.

The J gene is TRBJ2-1, the V gene TRBV11-2; weak D call: TRBD2 (7 bases). V was trimmed by 5 bases and J by 0 bases, leaving 14 bases between them. The germline gives CDR1 SGHAT, CDR2 FQNNGV. This CDR3 has 16 amino acids. This chain's CDR3 is CASSPRGPSSYNEQFF. The CDR3 bases are TGTGCCAGCAGCCCGCGGGGGCCCAGCTCCTACAATGAGCAGTTCTTC.